This entry lists 24 T cell receptor beta chains sequenced from one sample in a study of shared clonotypes between healthy human individuals. Here immunoSEQ multiplex PCR was the method, and the copy in TCRdb shows in-frame clones only, minus some. The repertoire holds roughly 2.5 million clones, with approximately 90% as singletons. Input material: naive CD4+ T cells sorted from blood. Subset indicated: CD45RA+ positively selected. These TCRs come from a man aged 18 to 30 in good health.

The chain combines TRBV6-5 with TRBJ1-5; D not certain. Germline V lookup: CDR1 MNHEY, CDR2 SVGAGI. Trimming cost V 10 bases and J 6 bases, with 19 bases left between them. This CDR3 is 14 amino acids long. The CDR3 here is CATRGESWGQPQHF. The CDR3 DNA follows: TGTGCCACTCGTGGCGAGAGTTGGGGTCAGCCCCAGCATTTT.

The V gene is TRBV19, the J gene TRBJ2-7, with 10 bases matching TRBD1. Germline CDR1 and CDR2: LNHDA and SQIVND (reference sequence). V lost 7 bases to trimming and J lost 5 bases; unmatched junction nucleotides: 8. The CDR3 sequence is 14 residues long. The CDR3, as DNA: TGTGCCAGTAAGCCGGACAGGGGGTCCCACGAGCAGTACTTC. It yields the protein CASKPDRGSHEQYF.

V and J are TRBV2 and TRBJ2-3, with D unresolved. CDR3 size: 14 residues. V dropped 2 bases and J dropped 12 bases, with 18 bases sitting between them. Germline V lookup: CDR1 SNHLY, CDR2 FYNNEI. In DNA form, the CDR3 reads TGTGCCAGCAGTGAAAGTTACTCGGCTCAACATCAGTATTTT. Its translation is CASSESYSAQHQYF.

The chain has TRBV2 and TRBJ2-7; D is tentatively TRBD1 or TRBD2 (5 bases each). With 8 bases removed from V and 3 bases from J, the gap between germline ends came to 11 bases. Germline V gives CDR1 SNHLY, CDR2 FYNNEI. The CDR3 consists of 12 residues. CDR3 coding DNA: TGTGCCAGCGGGGGTGGCGGCTACGAGCAGTACTTC. Translated: CASGGGGYEQYF.

The chain is built from TRBV9 and TRBJ2-7, with a weak D call TRBD2 (7 bases). With 4 bases removed from V and 2 bases from J, the gap between germline ends came to 19 bases. In germline, CDR1 is SGDLS, CDR2 YYNGEE. This CDR3 is built from 16 residues. The CDR3 loop reads CASSRGGEPKTYEQYF. For the CDR3, the DNA is TGTGCCAGCAGCCGAGGGGGGGAACCAAAGACCTACGAGCAGTACTTC.

This clone was counted a single time. The chain combines TRBV28 with TRBJ1-3; a weak D match, TRBD1 (5 bases). The CDR3 is made up of 15 amino acids. V dropped 4 bases and J dropped 5 bases, with 15 bases sitting between them. Germline V lookup: CDR1 MDHEN, CDR2 SYDVKM. In nucleotides, the CDR3 is TGTGCCAGCAGTTCCCAGGGAAATCAACGAAACACCATATATTTT. Amino acid sequence: CASSSQGNQRNTIYF.

The V gene is TRBV6-5, the J gene TRBJ2-7; 9 bases line up with TRBD1. This CDR3 is 15 amino acids long. Germline V gives CDR1 MNHEY, CDR2 SVGAGI. V shed 2 bases, J shed 2 bases, and the junction held 4 bases outside the gene matches. Written as DNA, the CDR3 is TGTGCCAGCAGTTACCGAGGACAGGGGACCTACGAGCAGTACTTC. It yields the protein CASSYRGQGTYEQYF.

The rearrangement links TRBV5-1 to TRBJ1-1, with TRBD1 identical over 10 bases. The CDR3 runs 13 residues. The junction had 0 bases not matched to a gene; V was cut back by 0 bases and J by 7 bases. Per germline, CDR1 SGHRS and CDR2 YFSETQ. In DNA form, the CDR3 reads TGCGCCAGCAGCTTGGGGACAGGGGGTGAAGCTTTCTTT. Translated: CASSLGTGGEAFF.

The J gene is TRBJ2-2, the V gene TRBV19, with no clear D. V was trimmed by 9 bases and J by 3 bases, leaving 14 bases between them. The germline gives CDR1 LNHDA, CDR2 SQIVND (reference sequence). The CDR3 extends over 14 amino acids. CDR3 DNA sequence: TGTGCCAGCAGCCTAGAGGCCTACACCGGGGAGCTGTTTTTT. Amino acids: CASSLEAYTGELFF.

The rearrangement links TRBV7-9 to TRBJ2-7; D is ambiguous. This CDR3 comprises 13 residues. Looked up from germline, CDR1 is SEHNR and CDR2 is FQNEAQ (reference sequence). V lost 5 bases to trimming and J lost 2 bases, with 10 bases between them. This CDR3 reads CASSPRGPYEQYF. Written as DNA, the CDR3 is TGTGCCAGCAGCCCCCGTGGTCCCTACGAGCAGTACTTC.

The rearrangement uses TRBV4-1 and TRBJ1-4, with unresolved D. Deletions cut 4 bases from V and 13 bases from J, with 16 bases between. Germline V gene lookup returns CDR1 MGHRA and CDR2 YSYEKL. This CDR3 is 13 amino acids long. The CDR3 sequence is CASSLPRSAILFF. Written as DNA, the CDR3 is TGCGCCAGCAGCCTCCCAAGGTCTGCTATACTGTTTTTT.

A note on this clone: This CDR3 is also generated by other DNA sequences in the sample. The chain is built from TRBV7-2 and TRBJ2-7; D ambiguous. V lost 1 base and J lost 2, with 6 bases in between. Per germline, CDR1 SGHTA and CDR2 FQGNSA. The CDR3 has 13 amino acids. For the CDR3, the DNA is TGTGCCAGCAGCTTAGTAGCCACCTACGAGCAGTACTTC. Amino acid sequence: CASSLVATYEQYF.

Points on this clone: Additional DNA sequences in this sample encode the identical CDR3. The J gene is TRBJ1-1, the V gene TRBV12-5, with D perhaps TRBD1 (6 bases). The CDR3 has 13 residues. Germline CDR1 LGHNT, CDR2 FRNRAP. Trimming removed 6 bases at V and 1 base at J, with 9 bases between. The CDR3 sequence is CASGLQGNTEAFF. In DNA form, the CDR3 reads TGTGCTAGTGGGCTACAGGGGAACACTGAAGCTTTCTTT.

The gene calls are TRBV6-6 and TRBJ1-1; TRBD1 aligns across 8 bases. The CDR3 runs 13 residues. J gave up 4 bases and V 7 bases, and 5 bases lay outside the gene matches. Germline V lookup: CDR1 MNHNY, CDR2 SVGAGI (reference sequence). The CDR3 region is CASTLQGVTEAFF. The CDR3 nucleotides are TGTGCCAGCACTTTACAGGGGGTCACTGAAGCTTTCTTT.

The chain carries TRBV18 and TRBJ2-7; maybe TRBD2 (5 bases). The CDR3 spans 14 residues. CDR1 is KGHSH and CDR2 is LQKENI in the germline V gene. V gave up 0 bases and J gave up 7 bases, with 13 bases separating them. The CDR3 sequence is CASSPPSSPTEQYF. CDR3 bases: TGTGCCAGCTCACCACCGTCTAGCCCCACGGAGCAGTACTTC.

A note on this clone: Different DNA sequences within this sample yield the same CDR3. The chain combines TRBV10-3 with TRBJ2-7, with TRBD1 identical over 8 bases. CDR1 ENHRY and CDR2 SYGVKD come from the germline V gene. The CDR3 extends over 15 amino acids. The junction had 6 bases not matched to a gene; V was cut back by 3 bases and J by 2 bases. The CDR3 here is CAISDPGQGTYEQYF. In nucleotides, the CDR3 is TGTGCCATCAGTGACCCAGGACAGGGTACCTACGAGCAGTACTTC.

This chain joins TRBV2 and TRBJ2-7; D gene uncertain. V lost 4 bases to trimming and J lost 2 bases, with 12 bases between them. The CDR3 is 14 residues long. Germline-derived CDR1 and CDR2 are SNHLY and FYNNEI. The DNA of the CDR3 is TGTGCCAGCAGTGGTCCCAGCCTACCCTACGAGCAGTACTTC. This codes for CASSGPSLPYEQYF.

For this clone: This sample includes further DNA sequences coding for the same CDR3. V gene TRBV27 combines with J gene TRBJ1-1; D gene uncertain. CDR3 length equals 13 residues. Germline V gene sequence: CDR1 MNHEY, CDR2 SMNVEV (reference sequence). Trimming took 3 bases from V and 1 from J, leaving 6 bases between them. This CDR3 reads CASSLTRNTEAFF. In nucleotides, the CDR3 is TGTGCCAGCAGTTTGACCAGGAACACTGAAGCTTTCTTT.

In DNA form, the CDR3 reads TGTGCCAGCAGCTTAATTCCAGATTACAATGAGCAGTTCTTC. It encodes CASSLIPDYNEQFF. This chain joins TRBV7-3 and TRBJ2-1; no firm D call. The CDR3 is made up of 14 amino acids. Germline values: CDR1 SGHTA, CDR2 FQGTGA. V dropped 1 base and J dropped 4 bases, with 8 bases sitting between them.

The V and J genes are TRBV28 and TRBJ2-7, with TRBD1 as a possible D gene (6 bases). Germline assignment: CDR1 MDHEN and CDR2 SYDVKM. This CDR3 has 13 amino acids. The V end was cut by 6 bases, the J end by 0 bases, with 9 bases between. The CDR3 DNA sequence: TGTGCCAGCAGCTGGACAGCCTCCTACGAGCAGTACTTC. Its translation: CASSWTASYEQYF.

The CDR3: CASSLSYYNEQFF. The CDR3 DNA reads as TGTGCCAGCAGCTTATCTTACTACAATGAGCAGTTCTTC. The chain couples TRBV11-2 to TRBJ2-1, with D hard to call. The V gene lost 2 bases and the J gene lost 3 bases, with 5 bases spanning the gap. Germline V gene sequence: CDR1 SGHAT, CDR2 FQNNGV. The CDR3 has 13 residues.

This clone was seen a single time. This rearrangement joins TRBV4-3 to TRBJ2-7, with D hard to call. The germline V gene encodes CDR1 LGHNA and CDR2 YSLEER. Trimming pared 0 bases from V and 6 bases from J, leaving 12 bases between. The CDR3 contains 14 residues. DNA of the CDR3: TGCGCCAGCAGCCAAGATCGTCTACCGGGCGAGCAGTACTTC. It translates to CASSQDRLPGEQYF.

Of note for this clone: A read error may account for a junction end that differs from germline. The rearrangement links TRBV5-1 to TRBJ2-3; D is ambiguous. Germline CDR1 reads SGHRS; CDR2 reads YFSETQ. The CDR3 consists of 12 residues. The CDR3 region is CASSLEHISIVF. The CDR3 coding sequence is TGCGCCAGCAGCTTGGAGCACATCTCCATAGTATTT.

The chain couples TRBV4-1 to TRBJ2-2, with a possible D match to TRBD2 (6 bases). Germline V CDR1 and CDR2: MGHRA, YSYEKL. V was trimmed by 0 bases and J by 4 bases, leaving 18 bases between them. This CDR3 region has 18 residues. The CDR3 reads CASSQDFWDSTFTGELFF. The CDR3 DNA reads as TGCGCCAGCAGCCAAGATTTTTGGGACTCCACGTTCACCGGGGAGCTGTTTTTT.